The sequence of this T cell receptor delta chain was determined in a study of gamma-delta T cells after stem cell transplantation. TCRdb processed the RT-PCR reads again with the CATT caller. The sample consists of under 2,000 delta-chain clones, about 15% of them appearing once. As to this clone: The translation of this DNA and the TCRdb protein of a much larger clone differ at residue 3, probably owing to a read error; the protein shown here is translated from the DNA.

Looked up from germline, CDR1 is GEAIGNYY and CDR2 is EKD. This CDR3 has 17 residues. Source material: gamma-delta T cells. This sequence joins TRDV2 and TRDJ3; TRDD3 matches 11 bases. This sequence originates from a human donor. It is not recorded whose cells these are; they may come from a transplant donor. The chain's CDR3 is CARDTGGYSWDTRQMFF. As DNA, the CDR3 is TGTGCCCGTGATACTGGGGGATACTCCTGGGACACCCGACAGATGTTTTTC.